This TCR beta chain was recovered during a study of CD8+ T cells in alopecia areata. On the study more broadly: Patients in the treated group were given tofacitinib by mouth, 5 to 10 mg twice a day.

Turning to this clone: Its antigen is not known.

Points from the study as a whole: More clonal than normal scalp was lesional scalp, particularly alopecia totalis/universalis.

Extracted from the samples, RNA was reverse transcribed into cDNA to serve as the sequencing template. Data came from immunoSEQ multiplex PCR; TCRdb stores just in-frame clones and leaves some out. The sample records more than 85,000 clones, roughly 47% being singletons. Alopecia areata patients gave lesional scalp punch biopsies and peripheral blood samples. V was clipped by 5 bases and J by 2 bases; unmatched bases: 3. CDR3 length equals 16 residues. CDR1 and CDR2 from the germline V gene are MDHEN and SYDVKM. This chain connects TRBV28 to TRBJ2-3, with 14 bases lining up with TRBD2. The sequence derives from a human donor with alopecia areata. Sequenced input: CD4+ T cells sorted from blood. CDR3 sequence: CASSETSGGATDTQYF. The CDR3 nucleotides are TGTGCCAGCAGTGAGACTAGCGGGGGGGCCACAGATACGCAGTATTTT.